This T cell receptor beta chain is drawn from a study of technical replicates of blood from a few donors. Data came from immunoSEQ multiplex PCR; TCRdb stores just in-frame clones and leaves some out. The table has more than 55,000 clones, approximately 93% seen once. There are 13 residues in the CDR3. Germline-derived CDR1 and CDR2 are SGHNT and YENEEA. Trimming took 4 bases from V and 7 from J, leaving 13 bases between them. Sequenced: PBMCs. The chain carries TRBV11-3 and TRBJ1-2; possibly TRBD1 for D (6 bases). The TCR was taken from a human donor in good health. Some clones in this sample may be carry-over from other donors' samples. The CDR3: CASSSRTECGYTF. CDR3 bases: TGTGCCAGCAGCTCTCGGACAGAATGTGGCTACACCTTC.